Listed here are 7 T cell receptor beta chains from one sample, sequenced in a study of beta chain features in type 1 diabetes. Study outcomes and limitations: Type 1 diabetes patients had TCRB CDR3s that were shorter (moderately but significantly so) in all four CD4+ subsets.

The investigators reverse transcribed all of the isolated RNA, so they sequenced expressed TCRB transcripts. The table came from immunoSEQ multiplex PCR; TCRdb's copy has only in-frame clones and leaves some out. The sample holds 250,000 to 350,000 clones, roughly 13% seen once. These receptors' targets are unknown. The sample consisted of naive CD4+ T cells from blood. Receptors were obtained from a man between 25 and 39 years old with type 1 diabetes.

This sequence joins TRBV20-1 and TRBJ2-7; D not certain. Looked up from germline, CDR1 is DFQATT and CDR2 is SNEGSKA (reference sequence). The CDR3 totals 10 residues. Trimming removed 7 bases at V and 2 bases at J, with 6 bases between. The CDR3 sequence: CSGLPYEQYF. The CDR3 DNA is TGCAGTGGACTTCCCTACGAGCAGTACTTC.

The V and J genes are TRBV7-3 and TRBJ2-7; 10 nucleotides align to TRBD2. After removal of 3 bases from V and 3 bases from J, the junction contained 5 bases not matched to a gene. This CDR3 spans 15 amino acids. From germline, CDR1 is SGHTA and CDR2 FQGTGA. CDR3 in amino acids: CASSFSGRALYEQYF. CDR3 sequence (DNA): TGTGCCAGCAGCTTCAGCGGGAGGGCCCTCTACGAGCAGTACTTC.

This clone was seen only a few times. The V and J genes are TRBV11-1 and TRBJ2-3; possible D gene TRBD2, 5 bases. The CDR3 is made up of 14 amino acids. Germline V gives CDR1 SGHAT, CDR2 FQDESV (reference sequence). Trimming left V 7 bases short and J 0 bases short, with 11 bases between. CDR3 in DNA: TGTGCCAGCAACAGCCCGGGAAGCACAGATACGCAGTATTTT. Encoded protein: CASNSPGSTDTQYF.

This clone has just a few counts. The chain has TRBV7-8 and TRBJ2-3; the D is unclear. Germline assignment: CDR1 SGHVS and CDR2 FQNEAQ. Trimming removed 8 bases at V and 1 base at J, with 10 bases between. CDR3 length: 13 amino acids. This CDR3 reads CASRWAGTDTQYF. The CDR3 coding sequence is TGTGCCAGCCGCTGGGCTGGCACAGATACGCAGTATTTT.

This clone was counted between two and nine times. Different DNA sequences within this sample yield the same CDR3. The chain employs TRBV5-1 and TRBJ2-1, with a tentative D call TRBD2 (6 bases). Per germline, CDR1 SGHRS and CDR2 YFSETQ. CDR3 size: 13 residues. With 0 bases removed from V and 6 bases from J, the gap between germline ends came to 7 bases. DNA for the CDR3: TGCGCCAGCAGCTTGGCCGGGGGCAATGAGCAGTTCTTC. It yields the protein CASSLAGGNEQFF.

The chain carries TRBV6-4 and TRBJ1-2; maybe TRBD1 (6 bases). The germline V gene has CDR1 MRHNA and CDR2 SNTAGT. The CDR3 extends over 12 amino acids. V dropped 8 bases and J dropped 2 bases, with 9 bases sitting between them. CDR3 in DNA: TGTGCCAGCCTTCAGGGGAACTATGGCTACACCTTC. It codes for CASLQGNYGYTF.

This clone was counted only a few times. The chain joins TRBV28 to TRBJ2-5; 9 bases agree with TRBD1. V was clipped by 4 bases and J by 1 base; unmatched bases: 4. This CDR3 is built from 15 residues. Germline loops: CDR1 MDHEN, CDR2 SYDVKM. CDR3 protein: CASSSGQGGQETQYF. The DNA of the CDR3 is TGTGCCAGCAGTTCGGGACAGGGTGGCCAAGAGACCCAGTACTTC.